The entry that follows covers one T cell receptor beta chain sequence. What it binds is not known. The germline V and J ends were trimmed by 3 bases and 1 base, with 22 bases remaining between them. The CDR3 totals 18 residues. Germline V gene data show CDR1 as MDHEN and CDR2 as SYDVKM. Clones were sequenced by immunoSEQ multiplex PCR, and TCRdb holds only the in-frame ones, with some missing. The profile shows around 170,000 clones, approximately 91% of them singletons. This sample stems from a study of T cell responses to AZD1222 COVID-19 vaccine. Overall study: Analyses pooled second doses at about 4 or about 12 weeks. Study-wide points: Just 5 or 6 AZD1222 recipients tested seropositive at baseline.

This sequence was found in an adult in good health. The sample was peripheral blood, taken on day 0 of AZD1222 vaccination. V and J are TRBV28 and TRBJ2-7; D perhaps matches TRBD2 (6 bases). The CDR3 DNA sequence: TGTGCCAGCAGTTTGTCCCTAGCGATTGGCGGGGCATCCTACGAGCAGTACTTC. Amino acids: CASSLSLAIGGASYEQYF.